This TCR beta chain emerged from a study of early T cells in non-severe SARS-CoV-2 infection. The protocol attached unique molecular identifiers to individual cDNA molecules. MiXCR, run by TCRdb on the 5' RACE reads, gives a single entry per CDR3 protein. The sample shows just under 85,000 distinct CDR3 sequences, more than 9% of them seen only once. This CDR3 has 15 amino acids. Trimming pared 6 bases from V and 3 bases from J, leaving 14 bases between. In germline, CDR1 is MGHRA, CDR2 YSYEKL. The rearrangement uses TRBV4-1 and TRBJ1-4; D gene unclear. This receptor was obtained from an adult who was a healthcare worker with PCR-confirmed SARS-CoV-2 infection or an uninfected control (not recorded which). The sequenced sample was whole blood, obtained at baseline. Here the CDR3 DNA reads TGCGCCAGCAGTCTGACCAGCACGGCTAATGAAAAACTGTTTTTT. Its protein is CASSLTSTANEKLFF.